What follows are 4 T cell receptor beta chains derived from one specimen sequenced in a study of blood T cell repertoires in COVID-19. Only in-frame clones appear in the TCRdb table, and some are missing; sequencing was by immunoSEQ multiplex PCR. The sample holds approximately 160,000 clones, roughly 84% seen once. Material: PBMCs or T cells enriched from blood (not recorded which). The receptors shown here come from a woman between 50 and 59 years old who had recovered from COVID-19.

The rearrangement uses TRBV24-1 and TRBJ2-1; 11 nucleotides align to TRBD2. Unmatched junction bases numbered 7, after V lost 0 bases and J lost 7 bases. CDR3 length equals 17 residues. Looked up from germline, CDR1 is KGHDR and CDR2 is SFDVKD. CDR3 nucleotides: TGTGCCACCAGTGATTTGGATACTAGCGGGAGAGGTAATGAGCAGTTCTTC. Translating gives CATSDLDTSGRGNEQFF.

The chain combines TRBV27 with TRBJ1-5; no definite D call. There are 19 residues in the CDR3. CDR1 MNHEY and CDR2 SMNVEV come from the germline V gene (reference sequence). Between the trimmed V and J ends, which lost 5 bases and 0 bases, there was a span of 23 bases. The CDR3 nucleotides are TGTGCCAGCAGTACACTCCCGACGGGGTCCGCTTTTAGCAATCAGCCCCAGCATTTT. Translation: CASSTLPTGSAFSNQPQHF.

The V call is TRBV19, the J call TRBJ1-5; 10 bases fit TRBD1. V shed 7 bases and J 4 bases; nucleotides not matched to a gene: 7. There are 15 residues in the CDR3. Germline V gene data show CDR1 as LNHDA and CDR2 as SQIVND (reference sequence). CDR3 DNA sequence: TGTGCCAGTACCAGGGGACAGGGGAATAATCAGCCCCAGCATTTT. Translating it yields CASTRGQGNNQPQHF.

In this sample, this clone turned up a few times. V and J are TRBV19 and TRBJ1-5; 8 bases are a match to TRBD1. The V gene end was trimmed by 5 bases and the J gene end by 6 bases; junction bases not matched to a gene: 9. This CDR3 has 15 amino acids. The germline V gene encodes CDR1 LNHDA and CDR2 SQIVND (reference sequence). The CDR3 here is CASSPWTGKGQPQHF. The DNA of the CDR3 is TGTGCCAGTAGTCCCTGGACAGGGAAGGGTCAGCCCCAGCATTTT.